This TCR beta chain was sequenced in a study of T cell repertoires in cytomegalovirus infection (dated by TCRdb to about 2019). Context from the whole study: Peptide stimulations targeted recently identified HLA-C-restricted CMV epitopes, whose presentation resists viral immunomodulation, together with well-studied HLA-B-restricted epitopes. The HLA type of each donor mattered for the analysis, because public TCR beta signatures pointed to carriage of CMV infection along with the matching HLA type.

CDR1 and CDR2, looked up from the germline V gene, are LGHNA and YSLEER. The CDR3 sequence holds 15 residues, the cysteine and phenylalanine included. The sequence is cut down to CDR3 DNA, 45 bases in frame from base 1. Deletion took 3 bases off V and 4 bases off J, with a span of 15 bases between the germline ends. Turning to this clonotype: Its target antigen remains unknown. Base qualities were left out, and no much larger clone turns up one base away.

The treatment or condition label corresponds to: in vitro stimulation with specific CMV peptide epitopes to enrich CMV-specific T cells. The research as a whole found: Cumulative frequency of public TCR beta family members discriminated carriers of CMV infection plus the relevant HLA type in this cohort and an independent roughly 330-donor cohort. In the ex vivo response, HLA-C-restricted CMV-specific TCR beta clonotypes were dominant, and in two of eight donors the single most frequent clonotype came from this HLA-C-restricted group.

Sequencer: Illumina HiSeq 1500. Clones were called with MiXCR by TCRdb after fastp trimmed the public reads at Q25, and only in-frame beta chains were retained. CDR3 protein duplicates are merged, each entry listing the most common genes and DNA. In all, the sample holds about 280,000 distinct CDR3 sequences, and 20% to 25% of those were seen once. Of the sample, approximately 19% falls within the top ten clones. The sample here was cultured PBMCs, taken from culture after CMV antigen stimulation. The sequence came from a human donor in good health (CMV status not recorded). Some clones in this sample may be carry-over from other donors' samples. The chain couples TRBV4-3 to TRBJ1-1, and the D gene may be TRBD1, 5 bases matching. The CDR3 in this case is CASSQALGGSTEAFF. The DNA is TGCGCCAGCAGCCAGGCTCTTGGGGGATCCACTGAAGCTTTCTTT.